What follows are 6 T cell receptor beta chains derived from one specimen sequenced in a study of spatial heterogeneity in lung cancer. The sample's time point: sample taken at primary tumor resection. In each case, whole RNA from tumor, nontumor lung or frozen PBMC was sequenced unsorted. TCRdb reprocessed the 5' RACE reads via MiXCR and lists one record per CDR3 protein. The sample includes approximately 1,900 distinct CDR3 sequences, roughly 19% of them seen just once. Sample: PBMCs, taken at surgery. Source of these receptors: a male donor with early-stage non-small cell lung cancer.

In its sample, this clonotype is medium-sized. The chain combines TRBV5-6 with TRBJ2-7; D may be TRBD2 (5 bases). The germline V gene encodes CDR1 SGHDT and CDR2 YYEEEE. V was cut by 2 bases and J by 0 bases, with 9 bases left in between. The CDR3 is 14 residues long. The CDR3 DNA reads TGTGCCAGCAGCTTTGGCGGGCCCTCCTACGAGCAGTACTTC. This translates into CASSFGGPSYEQYF.

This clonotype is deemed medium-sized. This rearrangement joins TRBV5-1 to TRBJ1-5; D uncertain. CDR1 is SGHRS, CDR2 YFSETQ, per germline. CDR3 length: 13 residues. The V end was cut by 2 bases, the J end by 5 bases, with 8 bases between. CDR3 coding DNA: TGCGCCAGCAGCTTTGAGGGAGATCAGCCCCAGCATTTT. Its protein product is CASSFEGDQPQHF.

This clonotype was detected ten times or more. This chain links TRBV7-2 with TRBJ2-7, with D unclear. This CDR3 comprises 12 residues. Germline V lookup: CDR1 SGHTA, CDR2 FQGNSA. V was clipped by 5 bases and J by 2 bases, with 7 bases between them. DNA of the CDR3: TGTGCCAGCAGCCTGGGCACCTACGAGCAGTACTTC. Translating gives CASSLGTYEQYF.

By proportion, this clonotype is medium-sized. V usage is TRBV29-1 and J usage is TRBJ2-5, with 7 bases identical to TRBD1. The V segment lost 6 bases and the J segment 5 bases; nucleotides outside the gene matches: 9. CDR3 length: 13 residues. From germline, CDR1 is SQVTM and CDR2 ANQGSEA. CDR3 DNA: TGCAGCGTCTGGAAGGGGGCTGGGGAGACCCAGTACTTC. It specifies CSVWKGAGETQYF.

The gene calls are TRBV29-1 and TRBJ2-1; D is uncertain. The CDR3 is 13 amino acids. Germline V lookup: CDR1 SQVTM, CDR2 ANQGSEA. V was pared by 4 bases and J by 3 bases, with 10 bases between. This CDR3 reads CSVGSSLYNEQFF. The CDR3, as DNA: TGCAGCGTTGGCAGTTCACTCTACAATGAGCAGTTCTTC.

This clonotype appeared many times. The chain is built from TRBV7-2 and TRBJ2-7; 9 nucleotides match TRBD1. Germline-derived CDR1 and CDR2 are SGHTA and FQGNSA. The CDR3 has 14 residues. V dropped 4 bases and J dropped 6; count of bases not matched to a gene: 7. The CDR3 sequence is CASSSPTGGSEQYF. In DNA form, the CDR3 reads TGTGCCAGCAGCTCACCGACAGGGGGGAGCGAGCAGTACTTC.